This T cell receptor (beta chain) emerged from a study of CD8+CD57+ T cells in acquired aplastic anemia. CDR3 and TCR beta VDJ profiling relied on genomic DNA as the template. TCRdb reprocessed the reads with MiXCR, giving one entry per CDR3 protein. The sample contains around 430,000 distinct CDR3 sequences, around 33% of which appear only once. Patients picked for sequencing had shown CD8+CD57+ cell expansion detected by flow cytometry. When blood sampling took place, the patients had received no therapy. Material: sorted CD4+, CD8+, or CD8+CD57+ T cells (not recorded which) from PBMCs. The sequence was obtained from a human donor with aplastic anemia.

CDR3 DNA sequence: TGCAGCGTTGAAAGACTAGCGGGTACTTCCGGGGAGCTGTTTTTT. This codes for CSVERLAGTSGELFF. The chain is built from TRBV29-1 and TRBJ2-2, with 10 bases that match TRBD2. The CDR3 covers 15 residues. J was trimmed by 6 bases and V by 2 bases; bases with no gene match: 6. CDR1 and CDR2 (germline): SQVTM, ANQGSEA.